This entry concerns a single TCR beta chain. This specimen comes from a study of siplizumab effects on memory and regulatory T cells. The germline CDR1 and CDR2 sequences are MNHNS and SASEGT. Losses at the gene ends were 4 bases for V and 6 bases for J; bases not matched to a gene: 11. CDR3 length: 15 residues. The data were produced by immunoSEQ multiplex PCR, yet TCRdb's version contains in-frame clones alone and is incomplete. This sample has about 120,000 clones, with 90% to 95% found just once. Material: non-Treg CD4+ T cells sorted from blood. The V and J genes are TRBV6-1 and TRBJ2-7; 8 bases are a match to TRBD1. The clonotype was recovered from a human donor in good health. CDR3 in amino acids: CASSVFGTGDGEQYF. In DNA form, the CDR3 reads TGTGCCAGCAGTGTCTTCGGGACAGGCGACGGCGAGCAGTACTTC.